The T cell receptor (beta chain) under discussion was sequenced for a study of response to subunit inactivated influenza vaccine listed by TCRdb under 2018. With respect to the entire study: The study used deep quantitative T cell receptor repertoire profiling to track responses to a trivalent subunit inactivated influenza vaccine. What the research found in general, with its limitations: It was suggested by the authors that each seasonal influenza vaccination may recruit only a limited number of new T cells.

To prepare the library, RT-PCR was applied. The instrument was an Illumina HiSeq 2500. TCRdb itself trimmed the public reads at Q25 with fastp, ran MiXCR and retained productive beta chains. One record per CDR3 amino acid sequence lists the most common genes and DNA. This sample holds 800,000 or so distinct CDR3 sequences; 21% were observed only once. The ten largest clonotypes hold around 9.6% of the sample. Its CDR3 holds 13 amino acids, cysteine through phenylalanine. The retained sequence is limited to the CDR3, 39 bases, with the frame set at the first base. Trimming at the junction amounts to 0 bases on V and 4 bases on J, and the germline ends lie 7 bases apart. Sequences MNHEY (CDR1) and SVGEGT (CDR2) are obtained from the germline V gene. The table lists this clonotype with a few counts. Its cognate antigen has yet to be identified. Base qualities were left out, and no much larger clone turns up one base away.

The chain is made from TRBV6-2 or TRBV6-3 and TRBJ2-7, with no confident D gene call. This specimen was PBMCs from blood, taken more than 4 days after vaccination. The origin of this receptor is a man aged 45 to 65 who received an inactivated influenza vaccine. Donor details come from another sample of the same person, matched by shared clones. The CDR3 is CASSYSSQYEQYF. The bases read TGTGCCAGCAGTTACTCGTCGCAATACGAGCAGTACTTC.